The entry that follows covers one T cell receptor beta chain sequence. The antigen it binds to is not known. Base qualities are not provided; no much larger clone lies one nucleotide away. The goal of deep resolution MiSeq sequencing was a depth between 1 in 1 million and 1 in 200,000 T cells, and coverage averaged 10x per clonotype. The immunoSEQ hsTCRB Kit was used to generate the TCR beta libraries. From the authors' description of their analysis: Data were analyzed with ImmunoSEQ Data Assistant and ImmunoSEQ Analyzer, with V, D and J genes assigned per IMGT definitions. Clonality, which ranges from 0 to 1, was calculated by subtracting the normalized Shannon entropy of productive rearrangement frequencies from one. Only overrepresented clonotypes making up at least 0.05% of each patient's repertoire were included in the public clonotype analysis. Thirteen age-matched healthy donor repertoires from immuneACCESS served as clonality controls. Sourced from immuneACCESS, this table was stored by TCRdb with only in-frame sequences that have V and J called. A share of the clones is absent; for the studies checked, an unresolved V gene accounts for under half, and the remainder has no known explanation. Clonal size and the V and J genes are those of that table, whereas D and trimming came from the DNA. For this sample there are under 30,000 clones; about 76% appear just once. The top ten clonotypes cover 51% of the sample.

For TCR beta library preparation, about 1.8 micrograms of genomic DNA were isolated from cryopreserved PBMCs. Longitudinal blood samples from CLL patients on ibrutinib monotherapy underwent high-throughput TCR beta sequencing. Patients were enrolled in a phase 2 open-label single-center ibrutinib monotherapy trial. This sample stems from a study of cytotoxic CD8 clonotypes in ibrutinib-treated CLL (TCRdb year 2021). For the wider study: In this cohort, approximately 14 patients were treatment-naive and under 13 were relapsed/refractory, while about 17 had unmutated IGHV. Response samples were taken after a median of 12 months on treatment, ranging from about 6 to 40 months. All remission and progressive disease samples were collected while patients were still receiving ibrutinib. Samples averaged roughly 260,000 productive templates and 80,000 to 100,000 productive rearrangements. Cryopreserved peripheral blood mononuclear cells were obtained prior to treatment, at the time of response, and at either disease progression or sustained remission. Longitudinal samples were obtainable from 26 of the 86 participants in the trial. Partial responses were observed in about 25 patients and complete responses in 2; after a median follow-up of about 69 months, remission was maintained in 15 or so patients and progression was observed in some twelve.

CDR1 and CDR2 are read off the germline V gene as SQVTM and ANQGSEA. Trimming takes 6 bases off V and 6 bases off J; junction bases not matched to a gene: 13. From its cysteine to its phenylalanine, the CDR3 spans 14 amino acids. The sequence is cut down to CDR3 DNA, 42 bases in frame from base 1. Broader findings and caveats from the paper: At ibrutinib response clonality went up, during sustained remission it held steady, and at progression it dropped back toward baseline. Baseline clonality exceeded that of age-matched healthy donors and correlated strongly with circulating CD8+ T-cell counts. Public clonotypes were found to be uncommon and were observed to contract or remain stable during treatment; the increase in clonality was shown to reflect expansion of private clonotypes at ibrutinib response. Lymph node repertoires were not examined, and the timing of sampling was not matched between patients in sustained remission and those whose disease progressed.

The clonotype comes from a human donor with chronic lymphocytic leukemia. Sequencing used PBMCs, obtained after 36 months of ibrutinib treatment. The V and J segments used are TRBV29-1 and TRBJ1-1; 7 central bases correspond to TRBD1. The DNA sequence is given as TGCAGCGTCGGAAAGGGGACAGATGGTCCTGAAGCTTTCTTT. It translates to CSVGKGTDGPEAFF. The CDR3 plus the reference TRBV29-1 and TRBJ1-1 genes for the other parts give the full variable domain: SAVISQKPSRDICQRGTSLTIQCQVDSQVTMMFWYRQQPGQSLTLIATANQGSEATYESGFVIDKFPISRPNLTFSTLTVSNMSPEDSSIYLCSVGKGTDGPEAFFGQGTRLTVV.